These 20 T cell receptor beta chains were all obtained from the same sample, sequenced in a study of blood T cell repertoires in COVID-19. Clones were sequenced by immunoSEQ multiplex PCR, and TCRdb holds only the in-frame ones, with some missing. The sample holds 200,000 to 250,000 clones; around 90% are singletons and the top ten take 0.87%. The sample taken for sequencing was PBMCs or T cells enriched from blood (not recorded which). The receptors stem from a man aged 45-65 years who had been exposed to COVID-19.

The chain joins TRBV5-1 to TRBJ2-1, with 7 bases matching TRBD1. The V and J ends lost 1 base and 5 bases, in that order; junction bases with no gene match: 3. CDR3 length equals 14 residues. Looked up from germline, CDR1 is SGHRS and CDR2 is YFSETQ. The CDR3 DNA reads as TGCGCCAGCAGCTTGCTACAGGGGAACAATGAGCAGTTCTTC. Translation gives CASSLLQGNNEQFF.

The J gene is TRBJ2-2, the V gene TRBV5-1; 7 bases map to TRBD2. V shed 7 bases and J 3 bases; nucleotides not matched to a gene: 0. The CDR3 length is 12 residues. The germline gives CDR1 SGHRS, CDR2 YFSETQ. The CDR3 protein is CASGRDTGELFF. DNA of the CDR3: TGCGCCAGCGGGAGGGACACCGGGGAGCTGTTTTTT.

V and J are TRBV3-1 (or the pseudogene TRBV3-2) and TRBJ2-5; 7 bases align to TRBD2. V lost 2 bases and J lost 5; bases outside the gene matches: 8. The CDR3 extends over 15 amino acids. Per the germline V gene, CDR1 is LGHDT and CDR2 is YNNKEL (reference sequence). The CDR3 region is CASSQKKGGRETQYF. Here the CDR3 DNA reads TGTGCCAGCAGCCAAAAAAAGGGAGGGAGGGAGACCCAGTACTTC.

The rearrangement links TRBV27 to TRBJ2-1, with 10 bases matching TRBD1. Per the germline V gene, CDR1 is MNHEY and CDR2 is SMNVEV (reference sequence). This CDR3 has 18 amino acids. With V trimmed by 2 bases and J by 6 bases, 13 bases remained unmatched. The CDR3, as DNA: TGTGCCAGCAGTTTACTCCTCTCGACAGGGGGCCTAAGCAATGAGCAGTTCTTC. This codes for CASSLLLSTGGLSNEQFF.

V is TRBV13 and J is TRBJ1-2; D possibly corresponds to TRBD1 (6 bases). The CDR3 contains 15 residues. V was cut by 4 bases and J by 1 base, with 13 bases left in between. From germline, CDR1 is PRHDT and CDR2 FYEKMQ (reference sequence). The CDR3 loop reads CASSSLQGYNYGYTF. CDR3 coding DNA: TGTGCCAGCAGCTCCCTACAGGGTTATAACTATGGCTACACCTTC.

The J gene is TRBJ2-7, the V gene TRBV19; 9 nucleotides agree with TRBD1. Germline assignment: CDR1 LNHDA and CDR2 SQIVND (reference sequence). V lost 3 bases to trimming and J lost 2 bases; unmatched junction nucleotides: 14. The CDR3 length is 18 residues. The CDR3 coding sequence is TGTGCCAGTAGTATGTTTAGGACAGGGGTCCGCCGGCCCTACGAGCAGTACGTC. This codes for CASSMFRTGVRRPYEQYV.

V usage is TRBV15 and J usage is TRBJ1-3; the D is unclear. Germline values: CDR1 LNHNV, CDR2 YYDKDF (reference sequence). This CDR3 is 16 amino acids long. V was trimmed by 1 base and J by 0 bases, leaving 10 bases between them. The CDR3 spells CATSRGHINSGNTIYF. The DNA of the CDR3 is TGTGCCACCAGCAGAGGCCACATTAACTCTGGAAACACCATATATTTT.

The chain joins TRBV3-1 (or the pseudogene TRBV3-2) to TRBJ2-7, with D unclear. The CDR3 length is 11 residues. V was pared by 3 bases and J by 3 bases, with 3 bases between. Looked up from germline, CDR1 is LGHDT and CDR2 is YNNKEL (reference sequence). Here the CDR3 reads CASSHNYEQYF. CDR3 coding DNA: TGTGCCAGCAGCCATAACTACGAGCAGTACTTC.

The chain uses TRBV2 and TRBJ2-2; a weak D match, TRBD2 (5 bases). Germline CDR1 SNHLY, CDR2 FYNNEI. The CDR3 totals 14 residues. V was pared by 8 bases and J by 0 bases, with 10 bases between. The CDR3 loop reads CASLARANTGELFF. The CDR3 DNA reads as TGTGCCAGCCTAGCTCGGGCGAACACCGGGGAGCTGTTTTTT.

The rearrangement links TRBV28 to TRBJ2-6; TRBD1 matches 8 bases. J lost 3 bases, V lost 2 bases, and 3 bases had no gene match. The CDR3 runs 16 residues. Per the germline V gene, CDR1 is MDHEN and CDR2 is SYDVKM. The CDR3 protein is CASSLIQGVGANVLTF. The DNA for the CDR3 is TGTGCCAGCAGTTTAATACAGGGGGTTGGGGCCAACGTCCTGACTTTC.

The rearrangement joins TRBV5-8 to TRBJ2-6, with D possibly matching TRBD1 (5 bases). Germline values: CDR1 SGHTS, CDR2 YDEGEE. There are 16 residues in the CDR3. Deletions cut 5 bases from V and 3 bases from J, with 15 bases between. The CDR3 coding sequence is TGTGCCAGCAGTTTCACCGGACATCTTGGGGCCAACGTCCTGACTTTC. Translated, it gives CASSFTGHLGANVLTF.

The rearrangement uses TRBV7-9 and TRBJ2-2; the match to TRBD2 covers 9 bases. Trimming removed 0 bases from V and 3 bases from J; junction bases left unmatched: 2. This CDR3 spans 16 amino acids. Germline CDR1 SEHNR, CDR2 FQNEAQ (reference sequence). The CDR3 spells CASSLAAGGYTGELFF. As DNA, the CDR3 is TGTGCCAGCAGCTTAGCTGCGGGAGGGTACACCGGGGAGCTGTTTTTT. The entire variable domain, with the rest obtained from reference TRBV7-9 and TRBJ2-2, is as follows: DTGVSQNPRHKITKRGQNVTFRCDPISEHNRLYWYRQTLGQGPEFLTYFQNEAQLEKSRLLSDRFSAERPKGSFSTLEIQRTEQGDSAMYLCASSLAAGGYTGELFFGEGSRLTVL.

This sequence joins TRBV5-1 and TRBJ2-2; 9 bases match TRBD1. V lost 0 bases to trimming and J lost 5 bases; unmatched junction nucleotides: 11. Germline V gene sequence: CDR1 SGHRS, CDR2 YFSETQ. This CDR3 is 18 amino acids long. CDR3 nucleotide sequence: TGCGCCAGCAGCTTGGATGGGACAGGGACTTCTACAACCGGGGAGCTGTTTTTT. Residues: CASSLDGTGTSTTGELFF.

The V gene is TRBV2, the J gene TRBJ2-7, with TRBD1 identical over 10 bases. V gave up 4 bases and J gave up 4 bases; unmatched junction bases: 4. The CDR3 is made up of 14 amino acids. From germline, CDR1 is SNHLY and CDR2 FYNNEI. The CDR3 DNA sequence: TGTGCCAGCAGTGTTGGGACAGGGGTATACGAGCAGTACTTC. Translated: CASSVGTGVYEQYF.

The chain couples TRBV5-1 to TRBJ2-1; 12 nucleotides align to TRBD2. The CDR3 covers 16 residues. Germline V CDR1 and CDR2: SGHRS, YFSETQ. J lost 5 bases, V lost 0 bases, and 3 bases had no gene match. The CDR3 loop is CASSLEASGRDNEQFF. As DNA, the CDR3 is TGCGCCAGCAGCTTGGAGGCTAGCGGGAGGGACAATGAGCAGTTCTTC. The whole variable domain, remainder taken from reference TRBV5-1 and TRBJ2-1, is KAGVTQTPRYLIKTRGQQVTLSCSPISGHRSVSWYQQTPGQGLQFLFEYFSETQRNKGNFPGRFSGRQFSNSRSEMNVSTLELGDSALYLCASSLEASGRDNEQFFGPGTRLTVL.

The chain joins TRBV5-4 to TRBJ2-1; the match to TRBD2 covers 15 bases. The CDR3 is 17 residues long. V trimming: 3 bases; J trimming: 0 bases; junction bases outside the gene matches: 1. Germline V gene lookup returns CDR1 SGHNT and CDR2 YYREEE (reference sequence). The CDR3 nucleotides read TGTGCCAGCAGCTCGGGACTAGCGGGAGGCTCCTACAATGAGCAGTTCTTC. Translating gives CASSSGLAGGSYNEQFF.

This clone came up once. The chain recombines TRBV30 with TRBJ2-1; D could derive from TRBD1 or TRBD2 (9 bases each). Germline-derived CDR1 and CDR2 are GTSNPN and SVGIG (reference sequence). V gave up 1 base and J gave up 2 bases, with 30 bases separating them. The CDR3 is 21 amino acids. CDR3 coding DNA: TGTGCCTGGAGTGGCGACAGGGGGGCTAGCGGGACCTTGATCCCCTACAATGAGCAGTTCTTC. It translates to CAWSGDRGASGTLIPYNEQFF. The full variable domain, its missing parts supplied by reference TRBV30 and TRBJ2-1, is SQTIHQWPATLVQPVGSPLSLECTVEGTSNPNLYWYRQAAGRGLQLLFYSVGIGQISSEVPQNLSASRPQDRQFILSSKKLLLSDSGFYLCAWSGDRGASGTLIPYNEQFFGPGTRLTVL.

This chain connects TRBV10-1 to TRBJ2-1; maybe TRBD1 (5 bases). Between the trimmed V and J ends, which lost 2 bases and 2 bases, there was a span of 13 bases. CDR3 length: 16 amino acids. Germline V CDR1 and CDR2: WNHNN, SYGVQD (reference sequence). The chain's CDR3 is CASSEVLTAPYNEQFF. The CDR3 nucleotides are TGCGCCAGCAGTGAGGTTCTGACAGCTCCCTACAATGAGCAGTTCTTC.

This sequence joins TRBV27 and TRBJ2-7; TRBD1 matches 8 bases. V shed 6 bases, J shed 4 bases, and the junction held 11 bases outside the gene matches. The CDR3 extends over 15 amino acids. Germline-derived CDR1 and CDR2 are MNHEY and SMNVEV (reference sequence). CDR3 nucleotide sequence: TGTGCCAGCAGGCCCCGGACAGGGCACTTATACGAGCAGTACTTC. This sequence encodes CASRPRTGHLYEQYF.

The chain recombines TRBV6-5 with TRBJ2-7; 8 positions agree with TRBD1. CDR3 length equals 14 residues. The V and J ends lost 2 bases and 6 bases, in that order; junction bases with no gene match: 6. CDR1 and CDR2 from the germline V gene are MNHEY and SVGAGI. The CDR3 protein is CASSYVQGAGEQYF. CDR3 coding DNA: TGTGCCAGCAGTTACGTTCAGGGGGCGGGCGAGCAGTACTTC.